Listed below are T cell receptor beta chains from one sample, sequenced in a study of blood T cell repertoires in COVID-19. This table comes from immunoSEQ multiplex PCR, and its TCRdb copy is limited to in-frame clones, with some not included. The repertoire consists of some 260,000 clones, with about nine tenths occurring once and the leading ten covering approximately 2%. The sequencing input was PBMCs or T cells enriched from blood (not recorded which). The receptors were gathered from a woman younger than 35 who had recovered from COVID-19. The CDR3 runs from the conserved cysteine through the conserved F or W. The order of the fields is D gene, clone size, J gene, CDR3 length, V gene, CDR3 DNA, CDR3 protein. The D gene is left open where the match is weak. Clone size is shown for a subset of rows, as once, few, many or a class of expanded clone.

D: -
size: -
J: TRBJ1-2
length: 13
V: TRBV7-8
DNA: TGTGCCAGCAGCCCGGGGGTTGGACGGGGCTACACCTTC
CDR3: CASSPGVGRGYTF

D: -
size: -
J: TRBJ1-3
length: 19
V: TRBV18
DNA: TGTGCCAGCTCCCCCTTACAGGGATGGGCTCGAAGCTCTGGAAACACCATATATTTT
CDR3: CASSPLQGWARSSGNTIYF

D: TRBD1
size: -
J: TRBJ1-5
length: 15
V: TRBV28
DNA: TGTGCCAGCAGTCGACAGGGGGACGACAATCAGCCCCAGCATTTT
CDR3: CASSRQGDDNQPQHF

D: TRBD2
size: -
J: TRBJ2-5
length: 16
V: TRBV4-1
DNA: TGCGCCAGCAGCCAAGGGTCGCGGGGGGAGCAAGAGACCCAGTACTTC
CDR3: CASSQGSRGEQETQYF

D: TRBD2
size: -
J: TRBJ2-7
length: 15
V: TRBV5-1
DNA: TGCGCCAGCAGGGAGACCGGGACTAGGGGGAACGAGCAGTACTTC
CDR3: CASRETGTRGNEQYF

D: TRBD1
size: once
J: TRBJ1-1
length: 17
V: TRBV30
DNA: TGTGCCTGGAGTGTAAGACAGGGGGAACCGGAGAACACTGAAGCTTTCTTT
CDR3: CAWSVRQGEPENTEAFF

D: -
size: -
J: TRBJ1-1
length: 16
V: TRBV4-1
DNA: TGCGCCAGCAGCCAAGTCGTCGCACTCAAGAACACTGAAGCTTTCTTT
CDR3: CASSQVVALKNTEAFF

D: TRBD2
size: -
J: TRBJ2-3
length: 11
V: TRBV20-1
DNA: TGCAGTGCCCGGGGGGGAGATACGCAGTATTTT
CDR3: CSARGGDTQYF

D: -
size: -
J: TRBJ1-1
length: 13
V: TRBV6-5
DNA: TGTGCCAGCAGGTTACAGGGACCGTCTGAAGCTTTCTTT
CDR3: CASRLQGPSEAFF

D: -
size: -
J: TRBJ1-2
length: 17
V: TRBV4-3
DNA: TGCGCCAGCAGCCAAGATGTTCAGGGACATACCAACTATGGCTACACCTTC
CDR3: CASSQDVQGHTNYGYTF

D: -
size: -
J: TRBJ2-6
length: 18
V: TRBV7-2
DNA: TGTGCCAGCAGCTCGAGGGATCTTAGGGCCTCTGGGGCCAACGTCCTGACTTTC
CDR3: CASSSRDLRASGANVLTF

D: TRBD1
size: -
J: TRBJ2-2
length: 16
V: TRBV5-6
DNA: TGTGCCAGCAGATTGGGACAGGGAGTCGACACCGGGGAGCTGTTTTTT
CDR3: CASRLGQGVDTGELFF

D: TRBD1
size: -
J: TRBJ1-2
length: 13
V: TRBV18
DNA: TGTGCCAGCTCGCTAGACTGGGACAGGGGCTACACCTTC
CDR3: CASSLDWDRGYTF

D: -
size: once
J: TRBJ1-1
length: 15
V: TRBV6-5
DNA: TGTGCCAGCAGTCCGGGTTCTAAGCACGGCACTGAAGCTTTCTTT
CDR3: CASSPGSKHGTEAFF

D: TRBD1
size: -
J: TRBJ1-1
length: 11
V: TRBV20-1
DNA: TGCAGAGGGACAGGGAACACTGAAGCTTTCTTT
CDR3: CRGTGNTEAFF

D: TRBD1
size: once
J: TRBJ1-2
length: 13
V: TRBV5-4
DNA: TGTGCCAGCAGCCCCAACAGGGGGCAAGGCTACACCTTC
CDR3: CASSPNRGQGYTF

D: -
size: once
J: TRBJ2-7
length: 14
V: TRBV5-1
DNA: TGCGCCAGCAGCTTGGGTGGCCTTACCTACGAGCAGTACTTC
CDR3: CASSLGGLTYEQYF

D: TRBD1
size: -
J: TRBJ1-1
length: 16
V: TRBV6-5
DNA: TGTGCCAGCAGTTACTCGATCGGGACAGGGGGCATTGAAGCTTTCTTT
CDR3: CASSYSIGTGGIEAFF

D: TRBD1
size: once
J: TRBJ1-5
length: 15
V: TRBV18
DNA: TGTGCCAGCTCACTAGGAACAGGGGGCAATCAGCCCCAGCATTTT
CDR3: CASSLGTGGNQPQHF

D: -
size: -
J: TRBJ2-3
length: 14
V: TRBV28
DNA: TGTGCCAGCCGTATAGCGGAACCCACAGATACGCAGTATTTT
CDR3: CASRIAEPTDTQYF

D: TRBD1
size: -
J: TRBJ1-5
length: 19
V: TRBV19
DNA: TGTGCCAGTAGTATAGTCGGGCTCGGACAGGGGAGGGGCAATCAGCCCCAGCATTTT
CDR3: CASSIVGLGQGRGNQPQHF

D: TRBD1
size: -
J: TRBJ1-1
length: 13
V: TRBV7-9
DNA: TGTGCCAGCAGCGCCCCACAGGGGGGGGAAGCTTTCTTT
CDR3: CASSAPQGGEAFF

D: -
size: -
J: TRBJ1-1
length: 13
V: TRBV12-3/TRBV12-4
DNA: TGTGCCAGCAGCATAGACAGCAACACTGAAGCTTTCTTT
CDR3: CASSIDSNTEAFF

D: -
size: once
J: TRBJ1-2
length: 14
V: TRBV2
DNA: TGTGCCAGCGGGGGCCAGGCGGGTGTCGGTGGCTACACCTTC
CDR3: CASGGQAGVGGYTF

D: -
size: -
J: TRBJ1-5
length: 13
V: TRBV12-3/TRBV12-4
DNA: TGTGCCAGCAGTTCCGGAGGCAATCAGCCCCAGCATTTT
CDR3: CASSSGGNQPQHF

D: TRBD1
size: -
J: TRBJ2-1
length: 14
V: TRBV29-1
DNA: TGCAGCGTCACTTCGGGGACAGGGCACAATGAGCAGTTCTTC
CDR3: CSVTSGTGHNEQFF

D: TRBD2
size: -
J: TRBJ2-5
length: 14
V: TRBV29-1
DNA: TGCAGCGTCGGCAGCTTAGCGGGAGGGGAGACCCAGTACTTC
CDR3: CSVGSLAGGETQYF

D: TRBD2
size: -
J: TRBJ2-2
length: 15
V: TRBV6-5
DNA: TGTGCCAGCAGTTACGGAGCGGGAGAGGACGGGGAGCTGTTTTTT
CDR3: CASSYGAGEDGELFF

D: -
size: once
J: TRBJ2-2
length: 15
V: TRBV2
DNA: TGTGCCAGCAGTGTCGGTAGGGGGGGCACCGGGGAGCTGTTTTTT
CDR3: CASSVGRGGTGELFF

D: -
size: once
J: TRBJ2-1
length: 11
V: TRBV11-2
DNA: TGTGCCAGCAGCGTTCAGGGGGGTAGGATCTTC
CDR3: CASSVQGGRIF

D: -
size: -
J: TRBJ2-7
length: 15
V: TRBV9
DNA: TGTGCCAGCAGCGTAGCATCCAGGGGAGTCTACGAGCAGTACTTC
CDR3: CASSVASRGVYEQYF

D: TRBD1
size: -
J: TRBJ1-3
length: 16
V: TRBV18
DNA: TGTGCCAGCTCACCCCCGGGACAGACCGTTGGAAACACCATATATTTT
CDR3: CASSPPGQTVGNTIYF

D: TRBD1
size: once
J: TRBJ2-4
length: 16
V: TRBV7-6
DNA: TGTGCCAGCAGCTCCCGAATACAGGGGAGTAGGAACATTCAGTACTTC
CDR3: CASSSRIQGSRNIQYF

D: TRBD1
size: -
J: TRBJ1-2
length: 16
V: TRBV24-1
DNA: TGTGCCACCAGTGATTTCCCGGGACAGGGATTCGGTGGCTACACCTTC
CDR3: CATSDFPGQGFGGYTF

D: -
size: -
J: TRBJ2-6
length: 16
V: TRBV3-1/TRBV3-2
DNA: TGTGCCAGCAGCCAGGGCGATTACTCTGGGGCCAACGTCCTGACTTTC
CDR3: CASSQGDYSGANVLTF

D: -
size: -
J: TRBJ1-6
length: 15
V: TRBV11-3
DNA: TGTGCCAGCAGCTCAGGGGTGGGCGCGAATTCACCCCTCCACTTT
CDR3: CASSSGVGANSPLHF

D: TRBD2
size: -
J: TRBJ2-2
length: 16
V: TRBV28
DNA: TGTGCCAGCAGCCGCTCTAGCGGGAGGGTCGGCGGGGAGCTGTTTTTT
CDR3: CASSRSSGRVGGELFF

D: -
size: -
J: TRBJ1-5
length: 13
V: TRBV16
DNA: TGTGCCAGCAGCCAATGGGACCCGGGAGCCCAGCATTTT
CDR3: CASSQWDPGAQHF

D: -
size: -
J: TRBJ1-1
length: 13
V: TRBV5-4
DNA: TGTGCCAGCAGCTACAGTTGGGACACTGAAGCTTTCTTT
CDR3: CASSYSWDTEAFF

D: -
size: -
J: TRBJ1-1
length: 14
V: TRBV13
DNA: TGTGCCAGCAACGCAAAGATGAGGAACACTGAAGCTTTCTTT
CDR3: CASNAKMRNTEAFF

D: TRBD1
size: once
J: TRBJ1-4
length: 13
V: TRBV7-9
DNA: TGTGCCAGCATCAGGGGGGTGGACGAAAAACTGTTTTTT
CDR3: CASIRGVDEKLFF

D: TRBD1
size: -
J: TRBJ1-6
length: 13
V: TRBV11-3
DNA: TGTGCCAGCAGTCGAGACAGGGATTCACCCCTCCACTTT
CDR3: CASSRDRDSPLHF

D: -
size: -
J: TRBJ2-1
length: 12
V: TRBV3-1/TRBV3-2
DNA: TGTGCCAGCAGCCAAACAAAGAATGAGCAGTTCTTC
CDR3: CASSQTKNEQFF

D: TRBD2
size: -
J: TRBJ2-1
length: 16
V: TRBV27
DNA: TGTGCCAGCAGTTTGGAGCGGGGGAGCTCCTACAATGAGCAGTTCTTC
CDR3: CASSLERGSSYNEQFF

D: -
size: -
J: TRBJ1-4
length: 12
V: TRBV5-1
DNA: TGCGCCAGCAGGGATTCAGGTGAAAAACTGTTTTTT
CDR3: CASRDSGEKLFF

D: TRBD1
size: -
J: TRBJ2-7
length: 15
V: TRBV11-2
DNA: TGTGCCAGCTCCGAGGACAGGGTAGTTGGCTACGAGCAGTACTTC
CDR3: CASSEDRVVGYEQYF

D: -
size: -
J: TRBJ1-5
length: 14
V: TRBV28
DNA: TGTGCCAGCAGTTTCGCGGGTGTCAATCAGCCCCAGCATTTT
CDR3: CASSFAGVNQPQHF

D: -
size: once
J: TRBJ2-2
length: 18
V: TRBV24-1
DNA: TGTGCCACCAGTGATTTCAGTAGGCAGGGGACGAACACCGGGGAGCTGTTTTTT
CDR3: CATSDFSRQGTNTGELFF

D: -
size: -
J: TRBJ2-7
length: 13
V: TRBV6-1
DNA: TGTGCCAGCAGTGACAGGGTGGTTGGCGAGCAGTACTTC
CDR3: CASSDRVVGEQYF

D: -
size: -
J: TRBJ1-5
length: 16
V: TRBV18
DNA: TGTGCCAGCTCTCCCACAGGGACGGTTGGCAATCAGCCCCAGCATTTT
CDR3: CASSPTGTVGNQPQHF

D: -
size: few
J: TRBJ2-1
length: 16
V: TRBV5-1
DNA: TGCGCCAGCAGCCAACAGCTAGCGAGCTCGGCCAATGAGCAGTTCTTC
CDR3: CASSQQLASSANEQFF

D: -
size: -
J: TRBJ2-7
length: 14
V: TRBV6-5
DNA: TGTGCCAGCAGTCCCGGACAGGCACGGGGGGAGCAGTACTTC
CDR3: CASSPGQARGEQYF